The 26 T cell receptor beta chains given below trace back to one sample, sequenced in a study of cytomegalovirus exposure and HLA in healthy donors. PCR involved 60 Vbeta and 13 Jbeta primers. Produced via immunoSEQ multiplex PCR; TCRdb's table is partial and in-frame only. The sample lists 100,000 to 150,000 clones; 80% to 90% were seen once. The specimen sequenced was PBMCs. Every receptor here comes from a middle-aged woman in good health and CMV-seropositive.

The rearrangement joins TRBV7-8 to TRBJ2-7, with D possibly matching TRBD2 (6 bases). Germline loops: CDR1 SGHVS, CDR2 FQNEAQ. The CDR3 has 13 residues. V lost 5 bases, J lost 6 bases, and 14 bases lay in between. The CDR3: CASSSSGKGEQYF. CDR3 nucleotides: TGTGCCAGCAGCAGTAGCGGCAAGGGCGAGCAGTACTTC.

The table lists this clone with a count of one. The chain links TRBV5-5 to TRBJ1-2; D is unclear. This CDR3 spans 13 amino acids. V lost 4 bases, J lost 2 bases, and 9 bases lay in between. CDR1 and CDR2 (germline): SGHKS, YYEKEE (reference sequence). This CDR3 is CASSTGKNYGYTF. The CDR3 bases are TGTGCCAGCAGCACGGGAAAAAACTATGGCTACACCTTC.

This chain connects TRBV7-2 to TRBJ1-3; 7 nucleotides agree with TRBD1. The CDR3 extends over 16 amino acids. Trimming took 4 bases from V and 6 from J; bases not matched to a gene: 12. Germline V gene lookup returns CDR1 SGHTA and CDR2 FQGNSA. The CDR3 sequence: CASSSRLQGVQNTIYF. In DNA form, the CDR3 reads TGTGCCAGCAGCTCCAGGTTGCAGGGGGTTCAAAACACCATATATTTT.

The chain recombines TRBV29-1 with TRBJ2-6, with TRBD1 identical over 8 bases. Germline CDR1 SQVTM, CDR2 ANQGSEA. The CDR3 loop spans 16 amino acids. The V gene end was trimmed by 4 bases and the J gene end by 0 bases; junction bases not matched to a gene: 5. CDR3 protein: CSVGGQGLSGANVLTF. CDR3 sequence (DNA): TGCAGCGTTGGTGGACAGGGACTCTCTGGGGCCAACGTCCTGACTTTC.

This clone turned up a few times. CDR3 residues: CASSETFRGRNTEAFF. The CDR3 DNA reads as TGCGCCAGCAGTGAGACATTTCGGGGAAGGAACACTGAAGCTTTCTTT. This chain joins TRBV10-1 and TRBJ1-1; D remains unclear. This CDR3 comprises 16 residues. Germline assignment: CDR1 WNHNN and CDR2 SYGVQD (reference sequence). Trimming cost V 2 bases and J 1 base, with 14 bases left between them.

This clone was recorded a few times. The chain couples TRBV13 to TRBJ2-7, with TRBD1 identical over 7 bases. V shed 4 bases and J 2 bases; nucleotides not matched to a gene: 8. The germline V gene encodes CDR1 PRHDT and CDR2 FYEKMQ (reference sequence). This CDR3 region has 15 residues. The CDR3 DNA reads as TGTGCCAGCAGCTCAACCGGGACAGTGACCTACGAGCAGTACTTC. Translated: CASSSTGTVTYEQYF.

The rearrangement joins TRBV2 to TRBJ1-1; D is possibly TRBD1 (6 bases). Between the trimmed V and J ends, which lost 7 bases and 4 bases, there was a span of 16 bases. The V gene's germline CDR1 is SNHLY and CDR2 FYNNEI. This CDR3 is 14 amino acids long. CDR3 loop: CASMIEQGSTEAFF. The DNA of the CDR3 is TGTGCCAGCATGATTGAGCAGGGGAGCACTGAAGCTTTCTTT.

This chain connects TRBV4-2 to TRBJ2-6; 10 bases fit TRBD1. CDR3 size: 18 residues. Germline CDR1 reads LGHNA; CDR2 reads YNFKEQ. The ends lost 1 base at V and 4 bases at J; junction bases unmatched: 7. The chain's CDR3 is CASSQAGTGEAGANVLTF. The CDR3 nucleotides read TGTGCCAGCAGCCAAGCTGGGACAGGGGAGGCAGGGGCCAACGTCCTGACTTTC.

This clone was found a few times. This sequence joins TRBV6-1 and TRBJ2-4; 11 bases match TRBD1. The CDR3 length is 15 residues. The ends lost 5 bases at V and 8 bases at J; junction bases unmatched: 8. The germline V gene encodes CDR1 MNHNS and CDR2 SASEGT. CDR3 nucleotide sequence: TGTGCCAGCAGTTCGAGGACAGGGGGCGTTGACATTCAGTACTTC. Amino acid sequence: CASSSRTGGVDIQYF.

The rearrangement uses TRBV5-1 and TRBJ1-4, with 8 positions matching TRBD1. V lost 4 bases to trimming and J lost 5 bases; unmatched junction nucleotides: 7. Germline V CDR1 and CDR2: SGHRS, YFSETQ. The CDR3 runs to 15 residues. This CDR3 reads CASSTGQGGNEKLFF. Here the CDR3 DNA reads TGCGCCAGCAGCACTGGACAGGGCGGAAATGAAAAACTGTTTTTT.

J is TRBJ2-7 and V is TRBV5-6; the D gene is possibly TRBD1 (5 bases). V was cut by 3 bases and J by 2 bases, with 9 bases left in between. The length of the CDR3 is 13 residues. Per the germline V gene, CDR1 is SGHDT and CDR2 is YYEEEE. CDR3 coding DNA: TGTGCCAGCAGCTCAGACAGAGCCTACGAGCAGTACTTC. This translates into CASSSDRAYEQYF.

Here the CDR3 DNA reads TGCGCCAGCAGTGCCGGGGGATACGAGCAGTACTTC. Residues: CASSAGGYEQYF. The V gene is TRBV10-1, the J gene TRBJ2-7; D is possibly TRBD2 (6 bases). In germline, CDR1 is WNHNN, CDR2 SYGVQD (reference sequence). This CDR3 has 12 residues. The germline V and J ends were trimmed by 4 bases and 4 bases, with 8 bases remaining between them.

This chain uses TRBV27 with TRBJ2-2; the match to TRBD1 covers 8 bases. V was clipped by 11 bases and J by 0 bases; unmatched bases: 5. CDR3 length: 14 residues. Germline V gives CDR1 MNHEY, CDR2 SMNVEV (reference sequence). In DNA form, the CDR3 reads TGTGCCGGGGGGACAGGTCCGAACACCGGGGAGCTGTTTTTT. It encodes CAGGTGPNTGELFF.

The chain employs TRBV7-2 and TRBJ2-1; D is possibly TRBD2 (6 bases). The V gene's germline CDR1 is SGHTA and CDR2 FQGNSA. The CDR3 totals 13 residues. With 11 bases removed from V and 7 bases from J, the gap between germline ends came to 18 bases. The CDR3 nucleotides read TGTGCCGGCGCGGAGGGGCGACGGAATGAGCAGTTCTTC. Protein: CAGAEGRRNEQFF.

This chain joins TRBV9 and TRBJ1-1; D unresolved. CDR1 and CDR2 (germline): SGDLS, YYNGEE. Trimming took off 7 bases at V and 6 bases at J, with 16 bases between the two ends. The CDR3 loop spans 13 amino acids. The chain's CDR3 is CASSMIDNSEAFF. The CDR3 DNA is TGTGCCAGCTCTATGATAGACAACTCTGAAGCTTTCTTT.

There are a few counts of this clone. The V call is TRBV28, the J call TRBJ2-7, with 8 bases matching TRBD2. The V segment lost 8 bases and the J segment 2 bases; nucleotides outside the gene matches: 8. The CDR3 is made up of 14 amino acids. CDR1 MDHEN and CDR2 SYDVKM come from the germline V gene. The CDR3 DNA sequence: TGTGCCAGCCATAGCGGGATATTTCCCTACGAGCAGTACTTC. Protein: CASHSGIFPYEQYF.

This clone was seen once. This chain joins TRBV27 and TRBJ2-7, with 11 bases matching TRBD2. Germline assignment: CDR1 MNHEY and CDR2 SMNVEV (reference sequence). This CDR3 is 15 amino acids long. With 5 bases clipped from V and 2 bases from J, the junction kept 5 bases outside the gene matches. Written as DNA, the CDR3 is TGTGCCAGCAGTAGGGGACTAGCGGTTACCTACGAGCAGTACTTC. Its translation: CASSRGLAVTYEQYF.

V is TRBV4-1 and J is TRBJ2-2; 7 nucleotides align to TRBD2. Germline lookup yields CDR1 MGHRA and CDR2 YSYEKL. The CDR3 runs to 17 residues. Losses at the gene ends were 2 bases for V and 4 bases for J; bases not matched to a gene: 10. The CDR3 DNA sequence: TGCGCCAGCAGCCAACGCCTATGGGGGGGTTTCACCGGGGAGCTGTTTTTT. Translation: CASSQRLWGGFTGELFF.

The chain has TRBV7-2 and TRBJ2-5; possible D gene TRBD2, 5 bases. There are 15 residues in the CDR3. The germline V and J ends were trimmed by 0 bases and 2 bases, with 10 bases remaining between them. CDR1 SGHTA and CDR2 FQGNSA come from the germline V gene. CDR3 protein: CASSLAWTQQETQYF. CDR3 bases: TGTGCCAGCAGCTTAGCTTGGACTCAACAAGAGACCCAGTACTTC.

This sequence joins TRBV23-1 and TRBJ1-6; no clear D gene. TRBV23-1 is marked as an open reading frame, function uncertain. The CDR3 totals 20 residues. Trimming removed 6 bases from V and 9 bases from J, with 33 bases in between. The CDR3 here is CASSYHGPKRAGSSVSPLHF. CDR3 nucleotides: TGCGCCAGCAGCTACCATGGCCCCAAACGAGCGGGAAGTTCCGTTTCACCCCTCCACTTT.

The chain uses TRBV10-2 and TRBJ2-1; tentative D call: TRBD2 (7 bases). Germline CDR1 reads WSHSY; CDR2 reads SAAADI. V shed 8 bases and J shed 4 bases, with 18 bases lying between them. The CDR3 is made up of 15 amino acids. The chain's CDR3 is CASSREGDGYNEQFF. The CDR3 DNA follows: TGCGCCAGCTCAAGGGAGGGGGATGGATACAATGAGCAGTTCTTC.

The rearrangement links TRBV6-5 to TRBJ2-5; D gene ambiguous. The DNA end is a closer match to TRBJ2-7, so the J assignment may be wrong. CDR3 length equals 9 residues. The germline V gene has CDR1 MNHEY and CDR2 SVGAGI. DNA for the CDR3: TGTGCCCCCCCCGCCGAGCAGTACTTC. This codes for CAPPAEQYF.

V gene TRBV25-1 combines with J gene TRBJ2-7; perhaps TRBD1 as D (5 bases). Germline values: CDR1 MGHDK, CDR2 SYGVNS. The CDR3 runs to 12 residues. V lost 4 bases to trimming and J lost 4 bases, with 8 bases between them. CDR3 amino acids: CASSATGYEQYF. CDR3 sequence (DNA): TGTGCCAGCAGTGCCACAGGATACGAGCAGTACTTC.

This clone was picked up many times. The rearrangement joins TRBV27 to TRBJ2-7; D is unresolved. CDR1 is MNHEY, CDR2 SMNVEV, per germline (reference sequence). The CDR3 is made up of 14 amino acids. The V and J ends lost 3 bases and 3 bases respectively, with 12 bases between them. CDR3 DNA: TGTGCCAGCAGTTTCCTTCCCCTTAACTACGAGCAGTACTTC. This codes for CASSFLPLNYEQYF.

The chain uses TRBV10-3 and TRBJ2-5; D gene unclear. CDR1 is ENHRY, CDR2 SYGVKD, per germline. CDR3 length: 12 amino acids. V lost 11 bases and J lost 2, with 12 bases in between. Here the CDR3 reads CAAARWQETQYF. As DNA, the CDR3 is TGTGCCGCGGCGAGGTGGCAAGAGACCCAGTACTTC.

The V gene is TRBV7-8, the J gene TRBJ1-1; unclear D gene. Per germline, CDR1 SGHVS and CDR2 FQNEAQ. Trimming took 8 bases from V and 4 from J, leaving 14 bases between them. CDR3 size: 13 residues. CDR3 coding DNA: TGTGCCAGCGGAGAAGCGAAAGGCACTGAAGCTTTCTTT. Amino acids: CASGEAKGTEAFF.